The rows below give T cell receptor beta chains drawn from one sample of a study of PD-1 blockade in classical Hodgkin lymphoma. Measured with immunoSEQ multiplex PCR; TCRdb has only the in-frame clones, and not every one. Here the sample spans some 4,600 clones, 70% to 80% being singletons. The sample here was CD8+ T cells from blood, taken at baseline. All receptors come from a human donor with classical Hodgkin lymphoma. The CDR3 runs from the conserved cysteine through the conserved F or W. Each record gives: clone size, J gene, V gene, CDR3 protein. Where a row states a size, it is once, few, many or the class of an expanded clone; other rows omit it.

NA | TRBJ2-5 | TRBV15 | CATSRDQIRYRKQETQYF
NA | TRBJ2-7 | TRBV7-2 | CASSSGRFIAEQYF
NA | TRBJ2-3 | TRBV9 | CASSVDGGIADTQYF
medium-sized | TRBJ2-7 | TRBV7-2 | CASSSSQRYEQYF
NA | TRBJ2-6 | TRBV5-4 | CASSSVGAGANVLTF
NA | TRBJ2-6 | TRBV7-9 | CASSFVGTSSGANVLTF
once | TRBJ1-5 | TRBV28 | CASSPQGARSNQPQHF
NA | TRBJ1-6 | TRBV5-5 | CASSLVPGLGYNSPLHF
NA | TRBJ1-5 | TRBV5-1 | CASSPGPINQPQHF
NA | TRBJ1-1 | TRBV7-6 | CASSFLTGEESSTEAFF
NA | TRBJ2-1 | TRBV27 | CASSLREKSYNEQFF
few | TRBJ1-1 | TRBV7-8 | CASSFGSEAFF
few | TRBJ2-3 | TRBV4-1 | CASSQDWATADTQYF
NA | TRBJ2-1 | TRBV18 | CASSPWAGGDNEQFF
once | TRBJ1-1 | TRBV30 | CAWNLGQIMNTEAFF
NA | TRBJ2-1 | TRBV4-2 | CASSQDDRGYSYNEQFF
NA | TRBJ2-3 | TRBV5-4 | CASSPGTSGGGTQYF
NA | TRBJ2-1 | TRBV4-1 | CASSLTWTSGVSGFF
NA | TRBJ2-2 | TRBV4-1 | CASSQEGLAGEDGELFF
NA | TRBJ2-5 | TRBV27 | CASRGTGRETQYF
NA | TRBJ1-6 | TRBV4-2 | CASSLGINSPLHF
NA | TRBJ2-5 | TRBV5-6 | CASSLRDRGQETQYF
NA | TRBJ1-1 | TRBV11-2 | CASSLDWGSGTEAFF
NA | TRBJ2-3 | TRBV10-3 | CAISSGTGVARYTDTQYF
NA | TRBJ2-3 | TRBV7-9 | CASSPFLADTQYF
once | TRBJ2-5 | TRBV23-1 | CASSRGGQAETQYF
NA | TRBJ2-7 | TRBV7-9 | CASSHRDTHWEQYF
NA | TRBJ2-5 | TRBV27 | CASRRALTQYF
NA | TRBJ1-4 | TRBV6-5 | CASSYSGGINEKLFF
NA | TRBJ1-2 | TRBV5-8 | CASSYLGYTF
NA | TRBJ2-7 | TRBV15 | CATTKNGAEQYF
NA | TRBJ2-7 | TRBV7-8 | CASSLGIAGGPYEQYF
NA | TRBJ2-1 | TRBV7-9 | CASRDLGGTNEQFF
NA | TRBJ2-5 | TRBV7-8 | CASSLRGGRETQYF
NA | TRBJ2-5 | TRBV11-1 | CASSLWGQGAEETQYF
NA | TRBJ2-1 | TRBV30 | CAWSVFRVDEQFF
NA | TRBJ2-1 | TRBV6-4 | CASSGLAGDYNEQFF
NA | TRBJ2-5 | TRBV4-1 | CASSQEWGTETQYF
NA | TRBJ2-3 | TRBV6-5 | CASSYSDRPDTQYF
large | TRBJ2-7 | TRBV28 | CASSTGTDETYEQYF
NA | TRBJ2-7 | TRBV7-9 | CASSARLAAPAEQYF
NA | TRBJ1-1 | TRBV7-2 | CASSLGVGLGTEAFF